This is a list of T cell receptor beta chains from one sample in a study of T cell repertoires in cytomegalovirus infection. MiXCR, applied by TCRdb to the reads, yields one record per CDR3 protein. The sample consists of some 700,000 distinct CDR3 sequences, about 33% of them appearing once. No antigen is known for these receptors. The specimen was cultured PBMCs, collected from culture after CMV antigen stimulation. These receptor sequences come from a human donor in good health (CMV status not recorded). Some clones in this sample may be carry-over from other donors' samples. Each CDR3 is given without its conserved first and last residue.

v_gene	j_gene	CDR3aa
TRBV6-5	TRBJ1-3	ASSDPPWRTIY
TRBV6-1	TRBJ2-5	ASSSARLRFETQY
TRBV12-3/TRBV12-4	TRBJ1-1	ASRASWSHTEAF
TRBV6-5	TRBJ1-5	ASSRDVNQPQH
TRBV11-2	TRBJ1-3	ASSLDPARSGNTIY
TRBV12-3/TRBV12-4	TRBJ1-1	ASSWDRGLGEAF
TRBV2	TRBJ2-2	ASMWDGVNGELF
TRBV7-9	TRBJ2-7	ASSLVSPTTTLGEQY
TRBV2	TRBJ2-2	ASSVDRGTGELF
TRBV6-6	TRBJ1-6	ASSYSGQGNSPLH
TRBV29-1	TRBJ2-2	SVEDPGLPPGELF
TRBV7-2	TRBJ1-4	ASSTNRGNEKLF
TRBV6-2/TRBV6-3	TRBJ1-6	ASRMDAPPLH
TRBV20-1	TRBJ2-5	SVRQETQY
TRBV4-1	TRBJ2-5	ASSQDAERETQY
TRBV7-2	TRBJ1-5	AGSLDGGRQPQH
TRBV11-2	TRBJ2-3	ASSLGSSGDTDTQY
TRBV5-4	TRBJ2-3	ASSTGTESTDTQY
TRBV7-2	TRBJ2-5	ASSLVGFRETQY
TRBV7-8	TRBJ2-5	ASSLVSWSGETQY
TRBV19	TRBJ2-5	ASSRRDIHQETQY
TRBV3-1	TRBJ2-3	ASSPLTGRDTQY
TRBV2	TRBJ1-5	ASSVGSFRARDQPQH
TRBV7-2	TRBJ2-4	ASSLLQGNIQY
TRBV10-3	TRBJ1-6	AISETAGALLGSPLH
TRBV19	TRBJ1-4	ASSTTATNEKLF
TRBV7-2	TRBJ2-2	ASRRVRAGELF
TRBV7-9	TRBJ2-5	ASSPSGGHQETQY
TRBV11-2	TRBJ2-7	ASTRQGVGHEQY
TRBV7-2	TRBJ1-3	ASSEVSGWSGNTIY
TRBV7-8	TRBJ2-5	ASSSRGASAQETQY
TRBV5-4	TRBJ2-1	ASSLYREYNEQF
TRBV7-2	TRBJ2-1	ASSLTSMGSEQF
TRBV5-4	TRBJ2-3	ASSREHSTDTQY
TRBV12-3/TRBV12-4	TRBJ1-1	ASSLVARYTEAF
TRBV18	TRBJ2-1	ASRTGVEQF
TRBV5-5	TRBJ2-7	ASSFAPGLPASYEQY
TRBV18	TRBJ2-7	ASSLTGLAGVFEQY
TRBV6-1	TRBJ1-6	ASSEAVTAEGPPLH
TRBV7-2	TRBJ2-2	ASSFLAGREYTGELF
TRBV10-3	TRBJ1-1	AISGRGMNTEAF
TRBV5-4	TRBJ2-3	ASSFGQGRGGVADTQY
TRBV7-6	TRBJ1-1	ASSRPFGTEAF
TRBV5-1	TRBJ2-7	ASSLEWTGDEQY
TRBV20-1	TRBJ2-3	SARRGGGTDTQY
TRBV7-9	TRBJ1-1	ASSPRGLPRTEAF
TRBV20-1	TRBJ2-1	SAREGAGGVDEQF
TRBV2	TRBJ2-7	ASNPSSGLSYEQY
TRBV7-6	TRBJ2-3	ASSLTAGATDTQY
TRBV19	TRBJ2-1	ASRGGSSSYNEQF
TRBV7-2	TRBJ1-1	ASSRGQSNTEAF
TRBV12-3/TRBV12-4	TRBJ2-2	ASRQRGNTGELF
TRBV5-4	TRBJ2-1	ASSRRSVGEQF
TRBV7-2	TRBJ2-7	ASSASIGRAWEQY
TRBV6-2/TRBV6-3	TRBJ2-3	ASSKGGDTQY
TRBV7-2	TRBJ1-1	ASSWSQGNTEAF
TRBV15	TRBJ2-1	ATSRDPTGAGDEQF
TRBV11-2	TRBJ1-3	ASSPNPGRGESGNTIY
TRBV7-2	TRBJ2-3	ASSHRLGGGSTDTQY